These 25 T cell receptor beta chains were all obtained from the same sample, sequenced in a study of blood T cell repertoires in COVID-19. TCRdb keeps only in-frame clones here, not all; method: immunoSEQ multiplex PCR. This sample carries roughly 43,000 clones, nearly 70% of them seen once, and the ten largest clones take 5.5% to 6.5%. Source material: peripheral blood. Source of these receptors: a man aged 80 or over with acute or convalescent COVID-19.

J is TRBJ2-3 and V is TRBV7-9; 10 nucleotides agree with TRBD2. With 1 base clipped from V and 2 bases from J, the junction kept 3 bases outside the gene matches. Germline CDR1 and CDR2: SEHNR and FQNEAQ (reference sequence). This CDR3 has 16 amino acids. CDR3 amino acids: CASSLVAGGFTDTQYF. Here the CDR3 DNA reads TGTGCCAGCAGCTTAGTAGCGGGGGGTTTCACAGATACGCAGTATTTT.

This clone was seen more than once but under ten times. This rearrangement joins TRBV11-3 to TRBJ2-1; D is unresolved. V was cut by 1 base and J by 0 bases, with 10 bases left in between. This CDR3 is 16 amino acids long. Germline lookup yields CDR1 SGHNT and CDR2 YENEEA. The CDR3 protein is CASSLVGDRSYNEQFF. The CDR3 nucleotides read TGTGCCAGCAGCTTAGTGGGCGATCGCTCCTACAATGAGCAGTTCTTC.

There are a few counts of this clone. The chain uses TRBV11-3 and TRBJ2-7; TRBD1 might be the D (5 bases). This CDR3 is 14 amino acids long. Trimming took 4 bases from V and 7 from J, leaving 17 bases between them. Germline V gives CDR1 SGHNT, CDR2 YENEEA. In DNA, the CDR3 is TGTGCCAGCAGCTCAGCTAGGGGTTCCGGGGAGCAGTACTTC. It specifies CASSSARGSGEQYF.

This clone was found once. V and J are TRBV12-3 or TRBV12-4 and TRBJ1-5; D unresolved. Deletions cut 6 bases from V and 6 bases from J, with 9 bases between. The CDR3 spans 12 residues. DNA for the CDR3: TGTGCCAGCAGAGGAGGTGGTCAGCCCCAGCATTTT. This codes for CASRGGGQPQHF.

The CDR3 loop reads CASSWRGTLDEKLFF. The CDR3 region has the DNA TGTGCCAGCAGCTGGAGAGGGACATTGGATGAAAAACTGTTTTTT. V and J are TRBV5-8 and TRBJ1-4; D is possibly TRBD1 (6 bases). Germline V gives CDR1 SGHTS, CDR2 YDEGEE. Trimming left V 3 bases short and J 6 bases short, with 15 bases between. The CDR3 has 15 residues.

The chain is built from TRBV4-3 and TRBJ1-5; no firm D call. The CDR3 extends over 16 amino acids. Trimming removed 0 bases at V and 0 bases at J, with 9 bases between. CDR1 is LGHNA and CDR2 is YSLEER in the germline V gene. CDR3 sequence reads: CASSQDHRDSNQPQHF. CDR3 bases: TGCGCCAGCAGCCAAGATCACCGGGATAGCAATCAGCCCCAGCATTTT.

CDR3 loop: CASSLGGLADSYEQYF. DNA for the CDR3: TGCGCCAGCAGCTTGGGGGGACTAGCGGATTCCTACGAGCAGTACTTC. This chain links TRBV5-1 with TRBJ2-7; 11 nucleotides align to TRBD2. Germline V CDR1 and CDR2: SGHRS, YFSETQ. Trimming took 0 bases from V and 1 from J; bases not matched to a gene: 3. The CDR3 has 16 residues.

The rearrangement links TRBV18 to TRBJ2-4, with 8 bases matching TRBD2. Germline CDR1 and CDR2: KGHSH and LQKENI. The CDR3 sequence is 20 residues long. V gave up 4 bases and J gave up 0 bases; unmatched junction bases: 17. CDR3 DNA: TGTGCCAGCTCACTCGGTCCAGGAGCGGGGGAGCTCCTAGCCAAAAACATTCAGTACTTC. It specifies CASSLGPGAGELLAKNIQYF.

The chain uses TRBV5-1 and TRBJ1-2, with 7 positions matching TRBD1. The V and J ends lost 4 bases and 8 bases, in that order; junction bases with no gene match: 8. This CDR3 contains 13 residues. Germline values: CDR1 SGHRS, CDR2 YFSETQ. CDR3 nucleotide sequence: TGCGCCAGCAGCATCCAGGGGGAGCAAGGCTACACCTTC. It specifies CASSIQGEQGYTF. Filled out from reference TRBV5-1 and TRBJ1-2, the complete variable domain reads KAGVTQTPRYLIKTRGQQVTLSCSPISGHRSVSWYQQTPGQGLQFLFEYFSETQRNKGNFPGRFSGRQFSNSRSEMNVSTLELGDSALYLCASSIQGEQGYTFGSGTRLTVV.

The rearrangement uses TRBV12-3 or TRBV12-4 and TRBJ2-5; D not certain. This CDR3 has 13 amino acids. The germline V and J ends were trimmed by 3 bases and 0 bases, with 5 bases remaining between them. CDR3 loop: CASSFSDQETQYF. The CDR3 nucleotides read TGTGCCAGCAGTTTCTCGGACCAAGAGACCCAGTACTTC.

The CDR3 sequence: CASSMLQNSYNSPLHF. The CDR3 DNA reads as TGTGCCAGTAGTATGTTACAGAACTCCTATAATTCACCCCTCCACTTT. The chain has TRBV19 and TRBJ1-6; no definite D call. The V gene lost 3 bases and the J gene lost 0 bases, with 9 bases spanning the gap. The CDR3 runs to 16 residues. Germline CDR1 is LNHDA and CDR2 is SQIVND (reference sequence).

This clone was seen a single time. V gene TRBV6-2 or TRBV6-3 combines with J gene TRBJ2-7, with TRBD2 identical over 10 bases. This CDR3 spans 14 amino acids. CDR1 MNHEY and CDR2 SVGEGT come from the germline V gene. Unmatched junction bases numbered 7, after V lost 5 bases and J lost 6 bases. The DNA of the CDR3 is TGTGCCAGCAGTAGCAAGCGGGAGGGCCGCGAGCAGTACTTC. It encodes CASSSKREGREQYF.

This clone was seen a handful of times. This sequence joins TRBV7-8 and TRBJ1-2, with 11 positions matching TRBD1. V lost 5 bases, J lost 5 bases, and 28 bases stayed unmatched. The CDR3 runs to 22 residues. Germline CDR1 is SGHVS and CDR2 is FQNEAQ. The CDR3 DNA follows: TGTGCCAGCAGCCCCGATTCCTACTCATTGCTCACGGGACAGGGGGAATTTTATGGCTACACCTTC. The encoded protein is CASSPDSYSLLTGQGEFYGYTF. The full variable domain, its missing parts supplied by reference TRBV7-8 and TRBJ1-2, is GAGVSQSPRYKVAKRGQDVALRCDPISGHVSLFWYQQALGQGPEFLTYFQNEAQLDKSGLPSDRFFAERPEGSVSTLKIQRTQQEDSAVYLCASSPDSYSLLTGQGEFYGYTFGSGTRLTVV.

DNA for the CDR3: TGTGCCAGCAGCTCGCCTGCGGGGGGCTCTGGAAACACCATATATTTT. As protein: CASSSPAGGSGNTIYF. The V and J genes are TRBV7-9 and TRBJ1-3; perhaps TRBD1 as D (5 bases). The germline V gene has CDR1 SEHNR and CDR2 FQNEAQ (reference sequence). The CDR3 runs 16 residues. Trimming left V 4 bases short and J 0 bases short, with 13 bases between. The whole variable domain, remainder taken from reference TRBV7-9 and TRBJ1-3, is DTGVSQNPRHKITKRGQNVTFRCDPISEHNRLYWYRQTLGQGPEFLTYFQNEAQLEKSRLLSDRFSAERPKGSFSTLEIQRTEQGDSAMYLCASSSPAGGSGNTIYFGEGSWLTVV.

The chain links TRBV5-6 to TRBJ1-2, with TRBD1 as a possible D gene (5 bases). V was cut by 1 base and J by 13 bases, with 14 bases left in between. The CDR3 runs to 12 residues. Germline V gene sequence: CDR1 SGHDT, CDR2 YYEEEE. This CDR3 is CASSLTGGAPTF. The CDR3 DNA sequence: TGTGCCAGCAGCTTGACGGGAGGGGCGCCCACCTTC. Full variable domain (rest looked up from reference TRBV5-6 and TRBJ1-2): DAGVTQSPTHLIKTRGQQVTLRCSPKSGHDTVSWYQQALGQGPQFIFQYYEEEERQRGNFPDRFSGHQFPNYSSELNVNALLLGDSALYLCASSLTGGAPTFGSGTRLTVV.

This chain links TRBV18 with TRBJ2-7, with D possibly being TRBD1 (5 bases). The ends were cut back, 3 bases at V and 6 bases at J, with 12 bases in the middle. The CDR3 totals 13 residues. The germline V gene encodes CDR1 KGHSH and CDR2 LQKENI. CDR3 residues: CASSPGQLPEQYF. The CDR3 region has the DNA TGTGCCAGCTCACCTGGACAATTGCCCGAGCAGTACTTC.

The V and J genes are TRBV6-5 and TRBJ1-1; 10 nucleotides align to TRBD1. The trim removed 2 bases at V and 6 bases at J, leaving 9 bases unmatched. Germline-derived CDR1 and CDR2 are MNHEY and SVGAGI. The CDR3 covers 16 residues. The CDR3 nucleotides are TGTGCCAGCAGTTACACCCGACAGGGGGCGCTGGCTGAAGCTTTCTTT. This translates into CASSYTRQGALAEAFF.

The CDR3 DNA reads as TGTGCCAGCAGCTCTCGGGTCTATTATACGCAGTATTTT. Amino acid sequence: CASSSRVYYTQYF. The chain uses TRBV11-2 and TRBJ2-3; D ambiguous. The CDR3 runs 13 residues. The V and J ends lost 4 bases and 7 bases respectively, with 12 bases between them. Germline loops: CDR1 SGHAT, CDR2 FQNNGV.

This chain links TRBV7-9 with TRBJ1-2, with TRBD1 matching over 7 bases. From germline, CDR1 is SEHNR and CDR2 FQNEAQ (reference sequence). The CDR3 runs to 16 residues. V lost 5 bases, J lost 5 bases, and 14 bases stayed unmatched. The CDR3 region is CASSETGTVELYGYTF. CDR3 in DNA: TGTGCCAGCAGCGAGACCGGGACAGTGGAGTTGTATGGCTACACCTTC.

This clone has just a few counts. The chain is built from TRBV4-2 and TRBJ2-5, with unresolved D. Germline V gene data show CDR1 as LGHNA and CDR2 as YNFKEQ. The CDR3 has 15 residues. The V end lost 3 bases, the J end lost 1 base, and 12 bases lay between the germline ends. The chain's CDR3 is CASSHSTAVQETQYF. CDR3 in DNA: TGTGCCAGCAGCCATTCGACTGCGGTCCAAGAGACCCAGTACTTC.

The rearrangement links TRBV19 to TRBJ2-7, with 11 bases matching TRBD2. This CDR3 region has 16 residues. Germline V gene data show CDR1 as LNHDA and CDR2 as SQIVND (reference sequence). With 2 bases clipped from V and 6 bases from J, the junction kept 9 bases outside the gene matches. CDR3 in DNA: TGTGCCAGTAGTATACCCCTGACTAGCGGGAAATCCGAGCAGTACTTC. Its translation: CASSIPLTSGKSEQYF.

J is TRBJ2-3 and V is TRBV7-3; 7 bases are shared with TRBD2. The CDR3 runs to 16 residues. V was clipped by 4 bases and J by 6 bases; unmatched bases: 13. Germline CDR1 SGHTA, CDR2 FQGTGA. DNA for the CDR3: TGTGCCAGCAGCTCGGGAAGCGGGGAGCCCTGGGATACGCAGTATTTT. The encoded protein is CASSSGSGEPWDTQYF.

This clone was found once. J is TRBJ1-2 and V is TRBV7-2; D unclear. Deletions cut 2 bases from V and 5 bases from J, with 18 bases between. The germline gives CDR1 SGHTA, CDR2 FQGNSA. This CDR3 comprises 16 residues. Here the CDR3 reads CASSLSPRQMIYGYTF. CDR3 nucleotides: TGTGCCAGCAGCTTATCGCCCAGGCAGATGATTTATGGCTACACCTTC.

This chain uses TRBV5-1 with TRBJ2-1; 8 bases align to TRBD2. The CDR3 has 15 residues. The V gene end was trimmed by 2 bases and the J gene end by 2 bases; junction bases not matched to a gene: 3. In germline, CDR1 is SGHRS, CDR2 YFSETQ. The CDR3 here is CASSLLAEAYNEQFF. The CDR3 DNA follows: TGCGCCAGCAGCTTACTAGCGGAAGCCTACAATGAGCAGTTCTTC.

This chain joins TRBV27 and TRBJ1-1; the D gene is possibly TRBD1 (5 bases). The CDR3 runs 15 residues. V dropped 3 bases and J dropped 1 base, with 12 bases sitting between them. In germline, CDR1 is MNHEY, CDR2 SMNVEV (reference sequence). CDR3 sequence reads: CASSFGGIGNTEAFF. The CDR3, as DNA: TGTGCCAGCAGTTTCGGGGGGATAGGGAACACTGAAGCTTTCTTT.